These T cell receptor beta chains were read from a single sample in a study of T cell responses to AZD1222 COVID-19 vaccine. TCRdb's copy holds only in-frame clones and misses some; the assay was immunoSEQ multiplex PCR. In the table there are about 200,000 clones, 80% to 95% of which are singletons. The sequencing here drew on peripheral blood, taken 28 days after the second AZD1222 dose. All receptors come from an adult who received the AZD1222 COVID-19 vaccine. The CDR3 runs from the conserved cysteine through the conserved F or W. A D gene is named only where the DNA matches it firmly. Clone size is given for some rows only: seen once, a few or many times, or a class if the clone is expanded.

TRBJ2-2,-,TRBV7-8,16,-,CASSSGAPSNTGELFF,TGTGCCAGCAGCTCGGGGGCACCGTCGAACACCGGGGAGCTGTTTTTT
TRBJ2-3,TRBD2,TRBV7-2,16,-,CASSLDSGGGADTQYF,TGTGCCAGCAGCTTAGATTCGGGCGGGGGAGCAGATACGCAGTATTTT
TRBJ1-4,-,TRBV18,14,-,CASSPERSNEKLFF,TGTGCCAGCTCACCTGAAAGGAGTAATGAAAAACTGTTTTTT
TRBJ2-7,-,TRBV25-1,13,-,CASSVTGTSEQYF,TGTGCCAGCAGTGTGACGGGGACCAGCGAGCAGTACTTC
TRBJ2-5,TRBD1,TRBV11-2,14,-,CASSPDRVIETQYF,TGTGCCAGCAGCCCCGACAGGGTGATTGAGACCCAGTACTTC
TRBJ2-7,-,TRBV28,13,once,CASSSELPYEQYF,TGTGCCAGCAGTTCAGAACTACCTTACGAGCAGTACTTC
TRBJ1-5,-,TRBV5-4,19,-,CASSLVARRADYSNQPQHF,TGTGCCAGCAGCTTGGTTGCCAGAAGGGCCGACTATAGCAATCAGCCCCAGCATTTT
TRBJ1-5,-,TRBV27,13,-,CASSLSGAQPQHF,TGTGCCAGCAGTTTATCAGGCGCTCAGCCCCAGCATTTT
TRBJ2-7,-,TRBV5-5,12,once,CASSLFMEEQYF,TGTGCCAGCAGCCTCTTTATGGAGGAGCAGTACTTC
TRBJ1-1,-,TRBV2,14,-,CASKSGRAISEAFF,TGTGCCAGCAAATCGGGCAGGGCTATTTCTGAAGCTTTCTTT
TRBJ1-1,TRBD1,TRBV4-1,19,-,CASSQRVGQDGSTNTEAFF,TGCGCCAGCAGCCAACGAGTTGGACAGGACGGCTCTACGAACACTGAAGCTTTCTTT
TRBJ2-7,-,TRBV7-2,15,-,CASSLDGGASREQYF,TGTGCCAGCAGCTTAGACGGTGGGGCGAGCCGCGAGCAGTACTTC
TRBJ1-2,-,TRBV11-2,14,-,CASSLRAQSTGYTF,TGTGCCAGCAGCTTAAGGGCACAGTCAACTGGCTACACCTTC
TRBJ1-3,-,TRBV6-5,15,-,CASIGTRSSGNTIYF,TGTGCCAGCATAGGCACAAGGAGCTCTGGAAACACCATATATTTT
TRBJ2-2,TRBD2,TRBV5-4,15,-,CASSYSASGVGELFF,TGTGCCAGCAGCTATAGTGCTAGCGGGGTTGGGGAGCTGTTTTTT
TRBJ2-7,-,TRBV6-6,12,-,CASTGNSYEQYF,TGTGCCAGTACAGGGAACTCCTACGAGCAGTACTTC
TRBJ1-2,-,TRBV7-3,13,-,CASSSRTGDGYTF,TGTGCCAGCAGCTCCAGGACGGGGGATGGCTACACCTTC
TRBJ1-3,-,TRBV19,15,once,CASSRPRDSGNTIYF,TGTGCCAGTAGTAGGCCCCGGGATTCTGGAAACACCATATATTTT
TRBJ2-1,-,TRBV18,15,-,CASSPREKGYNEQFF,TGTGCCAGCTCACCACGGGAGAAAGGATACAATGAGCAGTTCTTC
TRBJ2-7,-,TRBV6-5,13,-,CAVLKDSSYEQYF,TGTGCCGTACTCAAGGACAGCTCCTACGAGCAGTACTTC
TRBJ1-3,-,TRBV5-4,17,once,CASSLDAGTSFGNTIYF,TGTGCCAGCAGCTTGGACGCCGGGACCTCCTTCGGGAACACCATATATTTT
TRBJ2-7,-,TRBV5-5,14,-,CASSRQVQRHEQYF,TGTGCCAGCAGCCGACAGGTTCAACGCCACGAGCAGTACTTC
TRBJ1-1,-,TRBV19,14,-,CASSSQGVGTEAFF,TGTGCCAGTAGTAGCCAGGGAGTTGGAACTGAAGCTTTCTTT